The rows below give T cell receptor beta chains drawn from one sample of a study of immune reconstitution after stem cell transplant in scleroderma. TCRdb processed the RT-PCR reads anew with MiXCR; each CDR3 protein has one entry. Altogether under 2,500 distinct CDR3 sequences are present, less than 14% being singletons, with the ten largest covering roughly 25%. This sample was taken before or after autologous hematopoietic stem cell transplantation (not recorded which). The receptors here all came from a female donor with systemic sclerosis. Both conserved end residues are part of each CDR3. The order of the fields is V gene, J gene, clone size, D gene, CDR3 protein, CDR3 DNA. The D gene is left open where the match is weak. Only some rows state a clone size, as once, few, many or a class for expanded clones.

V: TRBV5-1; J: TRBJ1-2; size: .; D: .; CDR3: CASSLRGVGYGYTF; DNA: TGCGCCAGCAGCTTGAGAGGGGTTGGCTATGGCTACACCTTC
V: TRBV2; J: TRBJ2-3; size: .; D: .; CDR3: CASSEGRASTDTQYF; DNA: TGTGCCAGCAGTGAGGGCAGGGCTAGCACAGATACGCAGTATTTT
V: TRBV4-2; J: TRBJ1-5; size: .; D: TRBD1; CDR3: CASSQDQGEQPQHF; DNA: TGTGCCAGCAGCCAAGATCAGGGGGAACAGCCCCAGCATTTT
V: TRBV20-1; J: TRBJ2-2; size: few; D: .; CDR3: CSALRGANTGELFF; DNA: TGCAGTGCTCTACGGGGCGCGAACACCGGGGAGCTGTTTTTT
V: TRBV20-1; J: TRBJ1-1; size: medium-sized; D: TRBD1; CDR3: CSARYRGYYNTEAFF; DNA: TGCAGTGCTAGATACAGGGGGTATTATAACACTGAAGCTTTCTTT
V: TRBV20-1; J: TRBJ2-1; size: large; D: TRBD1; CDR3: CSARVWDRGENEQFF; DNA: TGCAGTGCTCGTGTTTGGGACAGGGGCGAAAATGAGCAGTTCTTC
V: TRBV7-2; J: TRBJ2-2; size: large; D: TRBD2; CDR3: CASSYGGGLTGELFF; DNA: TGTGCCAGCAGCTACGGGGGGGGGCTTACCGGGGAGCTGTTTTTT
V: TRBV5-1; J: TRBJ1-1; size: few; D: TRBD1; CDR3: CASSLDAGGYTEAFF; DNA: TGCGCCAGCAGCTTGGATGCAGGGGGATACACTGAAGCTTTCTTT
V: TRBV5-1; J: TRBJ2-1; size: .; D: TRBD2; CDR3: CASSLQTGTSGYNEQFF; DNA: TGCGCCAGCAGCTTGCAAACCGGGACTAGCGGTTACAATGAGCAGTTCTTC
V: TRBV29-1; J: TRBJ2-7; size: .; D: TRBD1; CDR3: CSVELRQGVREQYF; DNA: TGCAGCGTTGAACTTCGGCAGGGGGTCCGCGAGCAGTACTTC
V: TRBV7-2; J: TRBJ1-2; size: .; D: .; CDR3: CASSLSDYGYTF; DNA: TGTGCCAGCAGCTTATCAGACTATGGCTACACCTTC
V: TRBV5-1; J: TRBJ2-3; size: few; D: TRBD2; CDR3: CASSAAGYTDTQYF; DNA: TGCGCCAGCAGCGCAGCGGGGTACACAGATACGCAGTATTTT
V: TRBV7-2; J: TRBJ1-2; size: .; D: .; CDR3: CASSVRENYGYTF; DNA: TGTGCCAGCAGCGTCCGGGAGAACTATGGCTACACCTTC
V: TRBV7-3; J: TRBJ1-1; size: medium-sized; D: .; CDR3: CASSSLGGTSAFF; DNA: TGTGCCAGCAGCTCCCTGGGGGGGACTTCGGCTTTCTTT
V: TRBV20-1; J: TRBJ2-7; size: medium-sized; D: TRBD1; CDR3: CSVTGQLPYEQYF; DNA: TGCAGTGTGACGGGACAGCTTCCCTACGAGCAGTACTTC
V: TRBV11-3; J: TRBJ2-5; size: .; D: .; CDR3: CASSTQETQYF; DNA: TGTGCCAGCAGCACCCAAGAGACCCAGTACTTC
V: TRBV20-1; J: TRBJ1-6; size: few; D: .; CDR3: CSARLAGEVESPLHF; DNA: TGCAGTGCTAGATTGGCCGGGGAAGTAGAATCACCCCTCCACTTT
V: TRBV10-3; J: TRBJ2-1; size: few; D: .; CDR3: CAISVGRGSYNEQFF; DNA: TGTGCCATCAGTGTAGGCAGGGGATCATACAATGAGCAGTTCTTC
V: TRBV25-1; J: TRBJ1-1; size: few; D: .; CDR3: CASSEYGPRTEAFF; DNA: TGTGCCAGCAGTGAATACGGGCCGCGGACTGAAGCTTTCTTT
V: TRBV7-9; J: TRBJ1-1; size: medium-sized; D: .; CDR3: CASSLTGARTEAFF; DNA: TGTGCCAGCAGCTTAACGGGGGCGCGAACTGAAGCTTTCTTT
V: TRBV6-5; J: TRBJ2-3; size: .; D: .; CDR3: CASRTRGARDTQYF; DNA: TGTGCCAGCAGGACCCGGGGGGCCAGGGATACGCAGTATTTT
V: TRBV30; J: TRBJ1-6; size: .; D: TRBD1; CDR3: CAWKRGTAGGGSPLHF; DNA: TGTGCCTGGAAACGCGGGACAGCCGGGGGGGGTTCACCCCTCCACTTT
V: TRBV20-1; J: TRBJ2-1; size: .; D: .; CDR3: CSASTGPIHNRQFF; DNA: TGCAGTGCTTCTACCGGGCCCATCCATAACAGGCAGTTCTTC
V: TRBV28; J: TRBJ2-7; size: .; D: .; CDR3: CAGSSPGSYTEQYF; DNA: TGTGCCGGCAGTTCCCCGGGCAGCTATACGGAGCAGTACTTC
V: TRBV7-6; J: TRBJ2-5; size: .; D: TRBD2; CDR3: CASSLETSGQETQYF; DNA: TGTGCCAGCAGCTTAGAGACTAGCGGGCAAGAGACCCAGTACTTC
V: TRBV5-1; J: TRBJ1-3; size: few; D: .; CDR3: CASSTADSGNTIYF; DNA: TGCGCCAGCAGCACAGCGGACTCTGGAAACACCATATATTTT
V: TRBV20-1; J: TRBJ1-1; size: .; D: .; CDR3: CSASSDGDTEAFF; DNA: TGCAGTGCCTCCTCGGATGGGGACACTGAAGCTTTCTTT
V: TRBV20-1; J: TRBJ2-3; size: once; D: .; CDR3: CSARGEQGTDSRYF; DNA: TGCAGTGCTAGGGGTGAACAGGGCACAGATTCGCGGTATTTT
V: TRBV5-1; J: TRBJ2-5; size: few; D: .; CDR3: CASSLEGSAETQYF; DNA: TGCGCCAGCAGCTTGGAGGGTTCAGCGGAGACCCAGTACTTC
V: TRBV4-1; J: TRBJ2-1; size: few; D: .; CDR3: CASSQVGDEQFF; DNA: TGCGCCAGCAGCCAAGTGGGGGATGAGCAGTTCTTC
V: TRBV7-2; J: TRBJ2-1; size: .; D: .; CDR3: CASSVGGGPTYNEQFF; DNA: TGTGCCAGCAGCGTAGGAGGGGGTCCGACCTACAATGAGCAGTTCTTC
V: TRBV5-1; J: TRBJ2-1; size: few; D: TRBD1; CDR3: CASSLYGQGYYNEQFF; DNA: TGCGCCAGCAGCTTGTACGGACAGGGGTACTACAATGAGCAGTTCTTC
V: TRBV10-2; J: TRBJ2-3; size: medium-sized; D: TRBD2; CDR3: CASSTPGSGGAMGTDTQYF; DNA: TGCGCCAGCAGTACCCCGGGCAGCGGGGGGGCTATGGGAACAGATACGCAGTATTTT
V: TRBV5-1; J: TRBJ1-4; size: .; D: TRBD1; CDR3: CASKAGTGDEKLFF; DNA: TGCGCCAGCAAAGCCGGGACAGGGGATGAAAAACTGTTTTTT
V: TRBV7-9; J: TRBJ2-7; size: .; D: TRBD2; CDR3: CASGTSGLYEQYF; DNA: TGTGCCAGCGGAACTAGCGGGTTGTACGAGCAGTACTTC
V: TRBV13; J: TRBJ2-7; size: few; D: TRBD1; CDR3: CASSSRQGLHEQYF; DNA: TGTGCCAGCAGCTCCCGACAGGGGCTCCACGAGCAGTACTTC
V: TRBV12-3/TRBV12-4; J: TRBJ2-3; size: few; D: .; CDR3: CATQRHPDTQYF; DNA: TGTGCCACACAAAGGCATCCCGATACGCAGTATTTT
V: TRBV2; J: TRBJ1-1; size: .; D: .; CDR3: CASLETLNTEAFF; DNA: TGTGCCAGCCTCGAGACATTGAACACTGAAGCTTTCTTT
V: TRBV20-1; J: TRBJ1-2; size: medium-sized; D: .; CDR3: CSAIQNEWGYTF; DNA: TGCAGTGCTATACAAAACGAGTGGGGCTACACCTTC
V: TRBV14; J: TRBJ2-7; size: medium-sized; D: .; CDR3: CASSQGPSFYEQYF; DNA: TGTGCCAGCAGCCAAGGGCCCTCCTTCTACGAGCAGTACTTC
V: TRBV2; J: TRBJ1-2; size: once; D: .; CDR3: CASREGRGYTF; DNA: TGTGCCAGCAGGGAAGGACGTGGCTACACCTTC